The 5 T cell receptor beta chains in this list originate from one sample, sequenced in a study of cytomegalovirus exposure and HLA in healthy donors (dated by TCRdb to the late 2010s). Library generation was performed with the immunoSEQ multiplex PCR assay. The multiplex PCR relied on a mix of 60 forward primers for TCR Vbeta segments and 13 reverse primers for TCR Jbeta segments. TCRdb carries this immuneACCESS record with in-frame sequences only. Its versions omit some clonotypes, under half of them owing to an unresolved V gene in the studies checked, with the rest unexplained. The sample data list about 140,000 clones, and about three quarters of these were observed just once. The ten largest make up more than 0.9% of the sample. Sequenced input: PBMCs. The receptors originated from a male donor in good health and CMV-seropositive.

The rearrangement joins TRBV6-1 to TRBJ2-7; 12 positions match TRBD1. Losses at the gene ends were 7 bases for V and 6 bases for J; bases not matched to a gene: 7. This CDR3 has 14 amino acids. Germline V gene lookup returns CDR1 MNHNS and CDR2 SASEGT. The DNA for the CDR3 is TGTGCCAGCACCACCGGGACAGGGGGCGGCGAGCAGTACTTC. Amino acids: CASTTGTGGGEQYF.

This clone has only a few counts. The chain combines TRBV5-1 with TRBJ2-7; 7 bases agree with TRBD2. The CDR3 totals 14 residues. Germline CDR1 reads SGHRS; CDR2 reads YFSETQ. The J segment lost 2 bases and the V segment lost 3 bases, leaving 5 bases of the junction unmatched. The CDR3 region is CASSSLARAYEQYF. The CDR3 region has the DNA TGCGCCAGCAGCTCACTAGCGAGGGCCTACGAGCAGTACTTC.

This rearrangement joins TRBV29-1 to TRBJ1-1, with 8 bases lining up with TRBD1. CDR3 size: 13 residues. In germline, CDR1 is SQVTM, CDR2 ANQGSEA. Trimming took 7 bases from V and 3 from J; bases not matched to a gene: 7. CDR3 in DNA: TGCAGCGGGGATCCAGGGGGCTACACTGAAGCTTTCTTT. It specifies CSGDPGGYTEAFF.

This chain joins TRBV12-5 and TRBJ2-1; TRBD2 agrees at 8 bases. Germline loops: CDR1 LGHNT, CDR2 FRNRAP. The CDR3 loop spans 14 amino acids. Germline trimming cut 1 base from V and 8 bases from J; bases unmatched to any gene: 4. Here the CDR3 reads CASGLAAGGDEQFF. The CDR3 bases are TGTGCTAGTGGTTTGGCCGCCGGGGGGGATGAGCAGTTCTTC. Full variable domain (remainder filled in from reference TRBV12-5 and TRBJ2-1): DARVTQTPRHKVTEMGQEVTMRCQPILGHNTVFWYRQTMMQGLELLAYFRNRAPLDDSGMPKDRFSAEMPDATLATLKIQPSEPRDSAVYFCASGLAAGGDEQFFGPGTRLTVL.

Written as DNA, the CDR3 is TGTGCCAGCACCGAAGGGGTTGGGGGAAACACCATATATTTT. Its translation is CASTEGVGGNTIYF. This chain connects TRBV6-5 to TRBJ1-3; a possible D gene is TRBD1 (5 bases). The CDR3 has 14 amino acids. Trimming left V 7 bases short and J 4 bases short, with 14 bases between. CDR1 MNHEY and CDR2 SVGAGI come from the germline V gene.